This entry lists 15 T cell receptor beta chains sequenced from one sample in a study of T-cell reconstitution after alpha-beta-depleted transplantation in children. For TCRbeta, the library was prepared with unique molecular identifiers. MiXCR, applied by TCRdb to the PCR reads, yields one record per CDR3 protein. This sample has 150,000 to 250,000 distinct CDR3 sequences; approximately 6.8% occur once, and the top ten carry 4.5% to 5.5%. The specimen comprised PBMCs, sampled before TCRalphabeta/CD19-depleted stem cell transplant. The receptors derive from a girl under three years old with combined immunodeficiency, due to receive a stem cell transplant.

This clonotype has a count of ten or more. The V gene is TRBV6-5, the J gene TRBJ2-5, with 11 positions matching TRBD2. The CDR3 totals 17 residues. Per germline, CDR1 MNHEY and CDR2 SVGAGI. The junction had 10 bases not matched to a gene; V was cut back by 2 bases and J by 5 bases. CDR3 sequence: CASSYQGTSGSRETQYF. The CDR3 DNA sequence: TGTGCCAGCAGTTACCAAGGAACTAGCGGGAGTAGGGAGACCCAGTACTTC.

This clonotype was seen many times. The chain has TRBV6-2 or TRBV6-3 and TRBJ2-7, with a possible D match to TRBD1 (6 bases). CDR3 length equals 13 residues. CDR1 is MNHEY, CDR2 SVGEGT, per germline. The germline V and J ends were trimmed by 7 bases and 5 bases, with 15 bases remaining between them. The CDR3 loop is CASKKTGSHEQYF. As DNA, the CDR3 is TGTGCCAGCAAGAAAACAGGGTCGCACGAGCAGTACTTC.

This clonotype showed up many times. CDR3 sequence: CASSLQGSEAFF. The CDR3 region has the DNA TGTGCCAGCAGTTTACAGGGATCTGAAGCTTTCTTT. V and J are TRBV12-3 or TRBV12-4 and TRBJ1-1, with D possibly TRBD1 on 5 matching bases. CDR3 length equals 12 residues. V shed 2 bases and J shed 6 bases, with 7 bases lying between them.

This clonotype was counted ten times or more. This chain connects TRBV29-1 to TRBJ2-1, with TRBD2 matching 10 bases. Germline V CDR1 and CDR2: SQVTM, ANQGSEA. Losses at the gene ends were 7 bases for V and 7 bases for J; bases not matched to a gene: 13. The CDR3 runs to 15 residues. The CDR3 loop reads CSGVGLAGDWNEQFF. Here the CDR3 DNA reads TGCAGCGGGGTGGGCCTAGCGGGAGATTGGAATGAGCAGTTCTTC.

V usage is TRBV4-2 and J usage is TRBJ1-2, with 7 positions matching TRBD1. V lost 3 bases and J lost 7; bases outside the gene matches: 8. The CDR3 has 14 amino acids. Germline CDR1 LGHNA, CDR2 YNFKEQ. DNA for the CDR3: TGTGCCAGCAGCCAGGACGAAGGGGGCTTTGGCTACACCTTC. Translation: CASSQDEGGFGYTF.

This clonotype was counted ten times or more. This chain connects TRBV12-3 or TRBV12-4 to TRBJ1-1, with D uncertain. The CDR3 is 15 residues long. Trimming shortened V by 5 bases and J by 5 bases, and 18 bases separated the two germline ends. The CDR3 region has the DNA TGTGCCAGCAGTGGGGTGGGCGGACGGTGGACTGAAGCTTTCTTT. This translates into CASSGVGGRWTEAFF.

This clonotype was observed many times. The chain carries TRBV7-2 and TRBJ1-2; 8 bases line up with TRBD1. J lost 4 bases, V lost 6 bases, and 4 bases had no gene match. This CDR3 has 13 residues. Germline V gene lookup returns CDR1 SGHTA and CDR2 FQGNSA. As DNA, the CDR3 is TGTGCCAGCAGAGAAACAGGGGGCTATGGCTACACCTTC. Its translation: CASRETGGYGYTF.

This clonotype was seen ten or more times. The V call is TRBV12-3 or TRBV12-4, the J call TRBJ1-1, with TRBD1 matching 7 bases. The CDR3 runs to 13 residues. V shed 4 bases, J shed 7 bases, and the junction held 6 bases outside the gene matches. CDR3 sequence: CASSSTGFGEAFF. The CDR3 DNA reads TGTGCCAGCAGTTCGACAGGGTTTGGTGAAGCTTTCTTT.

This clonotype was recorded a few times. The rearrangement links TRBV28 to TRBJ2-3; 10 bases are a match to TRBD2. The V and J ends lost 0 bases and 6 bases, in that order; junction bases with no gene match: 6. Germline V gene lookup returns CDR1 MDHEN and CDR2 SYDVKM. CDR3 length: 16 amino acids. The CDR3 loop is CASSLWLLAGVDTQYF. The CDR3 bases are TGTGCCAGCAGTTTATGGTTGCTAGCGGGAGTGGATACGCAGTATTTT.

The sample holds many counts of this clonotype. This chain connects TRBV7-8 to TRBJ2-6; possible D gene TRBD1, 5 bases. Trimming stripped 0 bases from V and 1 base from J, with 13 bases between. The CDR3 is made up of 18 amino acids. Germline V gene sequence: CDR1 SGHVS, CDR2 FQNEAQ. The CDR3 reads CASSLAFTGLSGANVLTF. The CDR3 bases are TGTGCCAGCAGCTTAGCGTTTACAGGCCTATCTGGGGCCAACGTCCTGACTTTC.

This clonotype appeared a few times. This chain links TRBV7-8 with TRBJ2-5; unclear D gene. CDR1 SGHVS and CDR2 FQNEAQ come from the germline V gene. The V gene lost 5 bases and the J gene lost 5 bases, with 21 bases spanning the gap. The CDR3 spans 16 residues. The CDR3 DNA sequence: TGTGCCAGCAGCCCCCACGGCCAGGACCCGTGGGAGACCCAGTACTTC. Translated: CASSPHGQDPWETQYF.

This clonotype was observed many times. The CDR3 reads CASSDRGYQPQHF. The CDR3 region has the DNA TGTGCCAGCAGTGACAGGGGCTATCAGCCCCAGCATTTT. The rearrangement links TRBV25-1 to TRBJ1-5, with D possibly being TRBD1 (6 bases). This CDR3 region has 13 residues. Trimming took 3 bases from V and 5 from J, leaving 8 bases between them. Germline-derived CDR1 and CDR2 are MGHDK and SYGVNS. The whole variable domain, remainder taken from reference TRBV25-1 and TRBJ1-5, is EADIYQTPRYLVIGTGKKITLECSQTMGHDKMYWYQQDPGMELHLIHYSYGVNSTEKGDLSSESTVSRIRTEHFPLTLESARPSHTSQYLCASSDRGYQPQHFGDGTRLSIL.

This clonotype was counted many times. The chain combines TRBV20-1 with TRBJ2-5, with TRBD2 as a possible D gene (7 bases). The V gene's germline CDR1 is DFQATT and CDR2 SNEGSKA (reference sequence). The CDR3 is 14 residues long. V lost 3 bases and J 5 bases, leaving 16 bases between the germline ends. The CDR3 is CSASRGGLRETQYF. The DNA for the CDR3 is TGCAGTGCTAGCAGGGGAGGGCTGCGGGAGACCCAGTACTTC.

This clonotype was found many times. CDR3 coding DNA: TGCAGTGCGCTAGAGGGATCTAGCGGGGTCGTCGAGCAGTTCTTC. Translated, it gives CSALEGSSGVVEQFF. The chain combines TRBV20-1 with TRBJ2-1; TRBD2 aligns across 9 bases. With 6 bases clipped from V and 10 bases from J, the junction kept 16 bases outside the gene matches. Looked up from germline, CDR1 is DFQATT and CDR2 is SNEGSKA (reference sequence). The CDR3 runs to 15 residues.

Only a few counts were recorded for this clonotype. J is TRBJ1-2 and V is TRBV12-3 or TRBV12-4; 11 nucleotides line up with TRBD1. V dropped 6 bases and J dropped 7; count of bases not matched to a gene: 7. This CDR3 region has 14 residues. In nucleotides, the CDR3 is TGTGCCAGCAGCTTTGAAGGGACAGGGGGTGGCTACACCTTC. Residues: CASSFEGTGGGYTF.